These T cell receptor beta chains were read from a single sample in a study of shared clonotypes between healthy human individuals. TCRdb's copy holds only in-frame clones and misses some; the assay was immunoSEQ multiplex PCR. The sample carries just over 2,000,000 clones, approximately 94% recorded once. The sequencing sample was made of naive CD8+ T cells sorted from blood. These receptor sequences come from a man younger than 35 in good health. CDR3s include the opening cysteine and the closing phenylalanine or tryptophan. Each record gives: CDR3 protein, CDR3 DNA, V gene, D gene, J gene, clone size. D genes are given only for firm matches. Part of the rows lack a size; the others show once, few, many or a class for expanded clones.

CDR3: CASSQGQGSVVAQPQHF; DNA: TGTGCCAGCAGCCAAGGACAGGGTTCGGTCGTGGCGCAGCCCCAGCATTTT; V: TRBV5-7; D: TRBD1; J: TRBJ1-5; size: NA
CDR3: CASSEGRYEQYF; DNA: TGTGCCAGCAGTGAGGGGCGCTACGAGCAGTACTTC; V: TRBV6-1; D: NA; J: TRBJ2-7; size: NA
CDR3: CASSSSDGESISTDTQYF; DNA: TGTGCCAGCAGCTCGTCGGACGGCGAATCGATTAGCACAGATACGCAGTATTTT; V: TRBV7-8; D: NA; J: TRBJ2-3; size: NA
CDR3: CASSILAGAETQYF; DNA: TGTGCCAGCAGTATACTAGCGGGAGCGGAGACCCAGTACTTC; V: TRBV2; D: TRBD2; J: TRBJ2-5; size: NA
CDR3: CASSPLAERTDTQYF; DNA: TGTGCCAGCAGCCCCCTAGCGGAACGGACAGATACGCAGTATTTT; V: TRBV9; D: TRBD2; J: TRBJ2-3; size: NA
CDR3: CASSQPPTGETGELFF; DNA: TGCGCCAGCAGCCAACCCCCAACAGGGGAAACCGGGGAGCTGTTTTTT; V: TRBV4-1; D: TRBD1; J: TRBJ2-2; size: NA
CDR3: CASSWGGAYEQYF; DNA: TGTGCCAGCAGCTGGGGAGGGGCCTACGAGCAGTACTTC; V: TRBV7-9; D: TRBD2; J: TRBJ2-7; size: NA
CDR3: CASSLAGQGHGYTF; DNA: TGTGCCAGCAGCTTGGCGGGACAGGGGCATGGCTACACCTTC; V: TRBV5-4; D: TRBD1; J: TRBJ1-2; size: NA
CDR3: CSVVELDRNTIYF; DNA: TGCAGCGTTGTGGAGCTTGACCGAAACACCATATATTTT; V: TRBV29-1; D: NA; J: TRBJ1-3; size: NA
CDR3: CSVAKRGFDIAKNIQYF; DNA: TGCAGCGTTGCCAAGCGGGGGTTCGATATAGCCAAAAACATTCAGTACTTC; V: TRBV29-1; D: TRBD2; J: TRBJ2-4; size: NA
CDR3: CASSQAMPSGYEQYF; DNA: TGCGCCAGCAGCCAAGCTATGCCTAGCGGATACGAGCAGTACTTC; V: TRBV4-1; D: TRBD2; J: TRBJ2-7; size: once
CDR3: CASSLGAYEQYF; DNA: TGTGCCAGCAGCTTAGGCGCCTACGAGCAGTACTTC; V: TRBV7-9; D: NA; J: TRBJ2-7; size: NA
CDR3: CASSHLGTGQDEQYF; DNA: TGCGCCAGCAGCCACCTCGGGACAGGGCAGGACGAGCAGTACTTC; V: TRBV4-1; D: TRBD1; J: TRBJ2-7; size: once
CDR3: CAWSVLGGDTEAFF; DNA: TGTGCCTGGAGTGTACTGGGGGGAGACACTGAAGCTTTCTTT; V: TRBV30; D: NA; J: TRBJ1-1; size: NA
CDR3: CASSPTWTGIYNSPLHF; DNA: TGTGCCAGCAGTCCCACCTGGACAGGGATTTATAATTCACCCCTCCACTTT; V: TRBV27; D: TRBD1; J: TRBJ1-6; size: NA
CDR3: CASSSTLTRSANEKLFF; DNA: TGTGCCAGCAGCTCGACTTTAACACGATCCGCTAATGAAAAACTGTTTTTT; V: TRBV7-9; D: NA; J: TRBJ1-4; size: once
CDR3: CASSHTGGASETQYF; DNA: TGTGCCAGCAGCCATACGGGGGGCGCGTCGGAGACCCAGTACTTC; V: TRBV13; D: NA; J: TRBJ2-5; size: NA
CDR3: CSVEGQGHNYGYTF; DNA: TGCAGCGTTGAAGGACAGGGACATAACTATGGCTACACCTTC; V: TRBV29-1; D: TRBD1; J: TRBJ1-2; size: NA
CDR3: CASSENEQFF; DNA: TGTGCCAGCAGTGAGAATGAGCAGTTCTTC; V: TRBV25-1; D: NA; J: TRBJ2-1; size: NA
CDR3: CASSPGAGTGSYEQYF; DNA: TGTGCCAGCAGTCCCGGCGCCGGGACAGGGTCCTACGAGCAGTACTTC; V: TRBV2; D: TRBD1; J: TRBJ2-7; size: once
CDR3: CASSLGSGAPGQYF; DNA: TGTGCCAGCAGCTTGGGAAGCGGAGCCCCCGGGCAGTACTTC; V: TRBV5-4; D: NA; J: TRBJ2-7; size: NA
CDR3: CATSEVRGVFGNTIYF; DNA: TGTGCCACCAGCGAGGTCCGGGGTGTCTTTGGAAACACCATATATTTT; V: TRBV15; D: NA; J: TRBJ1-3; size: NA
CDR3: CASSSGTDEKLFF; DNA: TGTGCCAGCAGCTCGGGGACAGACGAAAAACTGTTTTTT; V: TRBV5-4; D: TRBD1; J: TRBJ1-4; size: NA
CDR3: CASSQEGQRGEKLFF; DNA: TGCGCCAGCAGCCAAGAGGGACAGAGAGGTGAAAAACTGTTTTTT; V: TRBV4-1; D: TRBD1; J: TRBJ1-4; size: NA
CDR3: CASSFVGDRISYEQYF; DNA: TGTGCCAGCAGCTTCGTTGGGGACAGGATCTCCTACGAGCAGTACTTC; V: TRBV5-4; D: TRBD1; J: TRBJ2-7; size: NA
CDR3: CASSQDGLRPAYGYTF; DNA: TGCGCCAGCAGCCAAGATGGATTAAGGCCCGCCTATGGCTACACCTTC; V: TRBV4-1; D: NA; J: TRBJ1-2; size: NA